These T cell receptor beta chains were read from a single sample in a study of T cells after yellow fever vaccination. In TCRdb, the 5' RACE reads were re-called with MiXCR into one record per CDR3 protein. The sample lists 450,000 to 650,000 distinct CDR3 sequences; just over 20% were seen once. This specimen consisted of PBMCs, obtained about 21 days after the first yellow fever vaccination. Source of these receptors: a man between 18 and 35 years old who received the YFV17D yellow fever vaccine. Both conserved end residues are part of each CDR3. A D gene is named only where the DNA matches it firmly. Not every row has a clone size; where given, it reads once, few, many or a size class.

>TRBV11-1|few|.|TRBJ2-1
CASSSQAGRNNEQFF
TGTGCCAGCAGCTCCCAGGCGGGACGGAACAATGAGCAGTTCTTC
>TRBV19|.|.|TRBJ2-3
CASGVSSAGTDTQYF
TGTGCCAGTGGAGTAAGTTCGGCGGGCACAGATACGCAGTATTTT
>TRBV7-2|.|TRBD1|TRBJ1-1
CASSTYQGAPEAFF
TGTGCCAGCAGTACATACCAGGGGGCTCCTGAAGCTTTCTTT
>TRBV5-1|few|.|TRBJ2-2
CAILGRAAGELFF
TGCGCCATTTTAGGCAGGGCGGCCGGGGAGCTGTTTTTT
>TRBV7-9|.|.|TRBJ2-7
CASSLTSHEQYF
TGTGCCAGCAGCCTCACTAGCCACGAGCAGTACTTC
>TRBV5-1|few|.|TRBJ2-5
CASRVGQETQYF
TGCGCCAGCCGCGTTGGACAAGAGACCCAGTACTTC
>TRBV28|few|.|TRBJ2-3
CAVGQTLTDTQYF
TGTGCCGTCGGACAGACACTCACAGATACGCAGTATTTT
>TRBV7-2|.|TRBD1|TRBJ2-4
CASSPRTQQGNIQYF
TGTGCCAGCAGCCCCCGGACACAACAGGGGAACATTCAGTACTTC
>TRBV12-3/TRBV12-4|many|TRBD2|TRBJ2-1
CASISGGSTYNEQFF
TGTGCCAGCATTAGCGGGGGGTCAACCTACAATGAGCAGTTCTTC
>TRBV29-1|.|.|TRBJ2-3
CSVGGGGTDTQYF
TGCAGCGTTGGAGGGGGGGGCACAGATACGCAGTATTTT
>TRBV18|.|TRBD1|TRBJ2-1
CASSPTTGAGEQFF
TGTGCCAGCTCACCGACTACAGGGGCGGGTGAGCAGTTCTTC
>TRBV5-1|.|.|TRBJ2-1
CASSFGGSRIYNEQFF
TGCGCCAGCAGCTTCGGCGGCTCCCGAATTTACAATGAGCAGTTCTTC
>TRBV10-3|.|TRBD1|TRBJ2-1
CAIRERTGKSSYNEQFF
TGTGCCATCAGAGAGCGGACAGGGAAGAGCTCCTACAATGAGCAGTTCTTC
>TRBV18|few|.|TRBJ2-1
CASSASQLTATTYNEQFF
TGTGCCAGCTCAGCTTCGCAATTAACTGCCACAACCTACAATGAGCAGTTCTTC
>TRBV20-1|.|.|TRBJ1-2
CSAPSGGRGYTF
TGCAGTGCTCCCTCGGGGGGCAGGGGCTACACCTTC
>TRBV12-3/TRBV12-4|few|.|TRBJ2-3
CASSSAWFADTQYF
TGTGCCAGCAGTTCAGCTTGGTTCGCAGATACGCAGTATTTT
>TRBV15|.|.|TRBJ2-4
CATSRGVAKNIQYF
TGTGCCACCAGCAGAGGGGTAGCCAAAAACATTCAGTACTTC
>TRBV5-1|few|.|TRBJ1-1
CASSFSEGGEAFF
TGCGCCAGCAGCTTCTCGGAGGGCGGTGAAGCTTTCTTT
>TRBV5-1|.|.|TRBJ2-7
CASRVNRKSEQYF
TGCGCCAGCAGAGTAAACCGCAAGAGCGAGCAGTACTTC
>TRBV12-3/TRBV12-4|few|.|TRBJ1-2
CASSLEGVNYGYTF
TGTGCCAGCAGTTTAGAGGGTGTGAACTATGGCTACACCTTC
>TRBV4-3|few|.|TRBJ2-1
CASSQESGSSYNEQFF
TGCGCCAGCAGCCAAGAAAGCGGTAGCTCCTACAATGAGCAGTTCTTC
>TRBV6-1|.|.|TRBJ1-3
CASQRGVSGNTIYF
TGTGCCAGCCAGCGGGGCGTCTCTGGAAACACCATATATTTT
>TRBV20-1|.|TRBD2|TRBJ2-3
CSAAVRGATDTQYF
TGCAGTGCAGCGGTGCGGGGGGCCACAGATACGCAGTATTTT
>TRBV12-3/TRBV12-4|.|TRBD1|TRBJ2-2
CASIKGQGNTGELFF
TGTGCCAGCATTAAGGGACAGGGTAACACCGGGGAGCTGTTTTTT
>TRBV6-1|.|TRBD1|TRBJ1-1
CASSRSGTGTAEAFF
TGTGCCAGCAGTCGGTCCGGGACAGGGACCGCTGAAGCTTTCTTT
>TRBV6-5|.|.|TRBJ2-2
CASSLQGESGELFF
TGTGCCAGCAGTTTACAGGGAGAGTCCGGGGAGCTGTTTTTT
>TRBV20-1|.|.|TRBJ2-1
CSALGGYNEQFF
TGCAGTGCTCTAGGGGGCTACAATGAGCAGTTCTTC
>TRBV12-3/TRBV12-4|.|.|TRBJ2-7
CASSRQDSSYEQYF
TGTGCCAGCAGTCGGCAGGATAGCTCCTACGAGCAGTACTTC
>TRBV5-5|few|.|TRBJ2-6
CASSRGGQLSGANVLTF
TGTGCCAGCAGCCGGGGGGGACAGCTCTCTGGGGCCAACGTCCTGACTTTC
>TRBV4-1|.|.|TRBJ2-7
CASSRFSQGEQYF
TGCGCCAGCAGCCGATTCTCCCAGGGCGAGCAGTACTTC
>TRBV5-1|.|TRBD1|TRBJ2-1
CASSTWTGVPRREQFF
TGCGCCAGCAGCACCTGGACAGGGGTTCCCCGGCGTGAGCAGTTCTTC
>TRBV20-1|.|.|TRBJ2-1
CSASRGAPYNEQFF
TGCAGTGCTTCCCGGGGGGCCCCCTACAATGAGCAGTTCTTC
>TRBV12-3/TRBV12-4|.|.|TRBJ1-6
CASSLGAGVNSPLHF
TGTGCCAGCAGTTTGGGGGCAGGGGTTAATTCACCCCTCCACTTT
>TRBV5-1|.|.|TRBJ2-4
CASSFTADSNAKNIQYF
TGCGCCAGCAGCTTCACCGCCGACTCCAACGCCAAAAACATTCAGTACTTC
>TRBV12-3/TRBV12-4|.|.|TRBJ2-3
CASSFLYLSTSQGDSASTDTQYF
TGTGCCAGCAGTTTTCTCTACCTGTCGACGTCGCAAGGGGACTCCGCGAGCACAGATACGCAGTATTTT
>TRBV20-1|few|.|TRBJ2-3
CSAHPPGSTDTQYF
TGCAGTGCTCATCCGCCAGGGTCCACAGATACGCAGTATTTT
>TRBV6-5|few|.|TRBJ1-3
CASSYSIVSGPNTIYF
TGTGCCAGCAGTTACTCGATCGTCTCCGGCCCCAACACCATATATTTT
>TRBV19|.|.|TRBJ1-6
CASRREIYQSYNSPLHF
TGTGCCAGTAGACGGGAGATCTACCAAAGCTATAATTCACCCCTCCACTTT
>TRBV20-1|.|.|TRBJ2-3
CSVRVADTQYF
TGCAGTGTCAGGGTAGCAGATACGCAGTATTTT
>TRBV2|.|.|TRBJ1-1
CASSELAGNTEAFF
TGTGCCAGCAGTGAATTAGCCGGTAACACTGAAGCTTTCTTT
>TRBV7-8|.|.|TRBJ1-2
CASSLDRTAGYTF
TGTGCCAGCAGCTTAGACAGAACCGCGGGCTACACCTTC
>TRBV4-1|few|.|TRBJ2-2
CASSWTVSAGELFF
TGCGCCAGCAGCTGGACAGTTTCCGCCGGGGAGCTGTTTTTT
>TRBV19|few|.|TRBJ2-6
CASRPGDSGANVLTF
TGTGCCAGTAGGCCAGGGGACTCTGGGGCCAACGTCCTGACTTTC